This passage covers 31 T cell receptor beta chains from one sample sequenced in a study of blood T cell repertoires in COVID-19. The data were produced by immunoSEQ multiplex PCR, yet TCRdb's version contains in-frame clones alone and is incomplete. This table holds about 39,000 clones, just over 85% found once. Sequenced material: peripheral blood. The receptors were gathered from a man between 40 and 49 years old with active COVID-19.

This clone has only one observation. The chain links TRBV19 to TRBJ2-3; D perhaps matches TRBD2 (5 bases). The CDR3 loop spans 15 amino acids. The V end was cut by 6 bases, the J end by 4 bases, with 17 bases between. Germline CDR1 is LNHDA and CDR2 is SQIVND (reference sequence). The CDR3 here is CASSPMRDGADTQYF. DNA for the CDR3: TGTGCCAGTAGCCCGATGCGAGACGGGGCAGATACGCAGTATTTT.

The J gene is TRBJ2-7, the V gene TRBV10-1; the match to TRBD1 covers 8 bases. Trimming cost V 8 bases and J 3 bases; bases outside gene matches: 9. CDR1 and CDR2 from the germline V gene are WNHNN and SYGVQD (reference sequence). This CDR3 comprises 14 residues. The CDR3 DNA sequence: TGCGCCAGCGGTACCCCGGGACAGGTCTACGAGCAGTACTTC. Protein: CASGTPGQVYEQYF.

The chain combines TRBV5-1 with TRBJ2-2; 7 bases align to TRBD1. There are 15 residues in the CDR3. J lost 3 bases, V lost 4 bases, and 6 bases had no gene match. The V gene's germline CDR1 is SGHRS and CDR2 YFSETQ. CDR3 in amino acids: CASSVLQGDTGELFF. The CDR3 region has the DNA TGCGCCAGCAGCGTACTTCAGGGGGACACCGGGGAGCTGTTTTTT.

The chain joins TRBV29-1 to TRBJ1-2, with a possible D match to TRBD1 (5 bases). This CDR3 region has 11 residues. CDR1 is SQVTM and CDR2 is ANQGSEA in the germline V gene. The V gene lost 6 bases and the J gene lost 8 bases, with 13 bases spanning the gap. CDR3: CSVGGQYGYTF. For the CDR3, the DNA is TGCAGCGTCGGGGGTCAGTACGGCTACACCTTC.

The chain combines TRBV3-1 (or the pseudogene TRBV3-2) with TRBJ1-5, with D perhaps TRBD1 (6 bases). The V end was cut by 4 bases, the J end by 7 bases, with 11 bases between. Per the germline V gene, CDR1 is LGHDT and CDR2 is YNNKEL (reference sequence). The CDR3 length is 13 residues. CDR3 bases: TGTGCCAGCAGCCTTTACAGGGACCAGCCCCAGCATTTT. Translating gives CASSLYRDQPQHF.

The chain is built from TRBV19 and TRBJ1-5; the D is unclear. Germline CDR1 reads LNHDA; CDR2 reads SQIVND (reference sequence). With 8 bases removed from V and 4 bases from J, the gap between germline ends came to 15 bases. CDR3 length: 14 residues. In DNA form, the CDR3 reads TGTGCCAGTCGCGGGCCCTCCCAAAATCAGCCCCAGCATTTT. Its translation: CASRGPSQNQPQHF. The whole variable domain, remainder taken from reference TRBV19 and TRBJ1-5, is DGGITQSPKYLFRKEGQNVTLSCEQNLNHDAMYWYRQDPGQGLRLIYYSQIVNDFQKGDIAEGYSVSREKKESFPLTVTSAQKNPTAFYLCASRGPSQNQPQHFGDGTRLSIL.

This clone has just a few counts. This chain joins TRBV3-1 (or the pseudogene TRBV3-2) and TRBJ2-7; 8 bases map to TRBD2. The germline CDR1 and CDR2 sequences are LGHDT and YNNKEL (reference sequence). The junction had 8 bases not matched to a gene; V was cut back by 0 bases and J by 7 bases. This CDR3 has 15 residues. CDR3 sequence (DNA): TGTGCCAGCAGCCAAGATCGAGCGGGAGCGGGGGAGCAGTACTTC. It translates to CASSQDRAGAGEQYF.

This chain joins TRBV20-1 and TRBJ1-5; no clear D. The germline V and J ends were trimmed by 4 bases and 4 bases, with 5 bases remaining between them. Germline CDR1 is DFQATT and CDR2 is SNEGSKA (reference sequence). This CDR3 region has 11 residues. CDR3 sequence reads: CSATPNQPQHF. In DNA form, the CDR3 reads TGCAGTGCTACCCCTAATCAGCCCCAGCATTTT.

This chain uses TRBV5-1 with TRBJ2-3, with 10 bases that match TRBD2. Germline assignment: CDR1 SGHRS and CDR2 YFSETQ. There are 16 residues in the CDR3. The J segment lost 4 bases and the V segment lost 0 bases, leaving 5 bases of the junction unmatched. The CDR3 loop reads CASSLELAGTSDTQYF. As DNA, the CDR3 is TGCGCCAGCAGCTTGGAACTAGCGGGGACCTCAGATACGCAGTATTTT.

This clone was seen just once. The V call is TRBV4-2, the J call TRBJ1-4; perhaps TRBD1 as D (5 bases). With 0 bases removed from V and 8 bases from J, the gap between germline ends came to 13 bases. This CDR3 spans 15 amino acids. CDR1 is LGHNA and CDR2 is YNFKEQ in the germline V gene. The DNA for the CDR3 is TGTGCCAGCAGCCAAGATATCCAGGGTTACGAAAAACTGTTTTTT. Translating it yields CASSQDIQGYEKLFF.

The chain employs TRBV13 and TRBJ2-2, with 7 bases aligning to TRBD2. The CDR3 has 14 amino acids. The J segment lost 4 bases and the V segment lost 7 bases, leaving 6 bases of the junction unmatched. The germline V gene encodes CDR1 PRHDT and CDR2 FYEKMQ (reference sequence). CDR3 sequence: CASKASGRTGELFF. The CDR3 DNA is TGTGCCAGCAAGGCTAGCGGTCGCACCGGGGAGCTGTTTTTT.

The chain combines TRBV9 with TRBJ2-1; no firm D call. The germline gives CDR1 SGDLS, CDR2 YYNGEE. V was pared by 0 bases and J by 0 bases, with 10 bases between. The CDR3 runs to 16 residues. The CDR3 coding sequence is TGTGCCAGCAGCGTAGATCTAGGAAGCTCCTACAATGAGCAGTTCTTC. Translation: CASSVDLGSSYNEQFF.

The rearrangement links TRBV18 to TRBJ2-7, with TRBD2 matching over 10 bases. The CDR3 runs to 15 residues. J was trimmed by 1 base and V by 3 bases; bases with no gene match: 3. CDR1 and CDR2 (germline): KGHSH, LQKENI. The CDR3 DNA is TGTGCCAGCTCACCTTTAGCGGGAGGATCCTACGAGCAGTACTTC. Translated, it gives CASSPLAGGSYEQYF.

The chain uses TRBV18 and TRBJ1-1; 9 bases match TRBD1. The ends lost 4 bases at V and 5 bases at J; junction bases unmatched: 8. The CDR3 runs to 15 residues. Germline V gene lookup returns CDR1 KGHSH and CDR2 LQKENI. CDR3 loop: CASSLSGTGTTEAFF. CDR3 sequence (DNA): TGTGCCAGCTCACTCTCCGGGACAGGGACGACTGAAGCTTTCTTT.

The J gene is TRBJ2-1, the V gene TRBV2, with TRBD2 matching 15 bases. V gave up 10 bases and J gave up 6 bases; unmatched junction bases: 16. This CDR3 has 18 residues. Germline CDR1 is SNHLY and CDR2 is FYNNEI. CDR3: CATTTPGLAGGVPNEQFF. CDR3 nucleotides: TGTGCCACCACCACGCCGGGACTAGCGGGAGGTGTTCCCAATGAGCAGTTCTTC.

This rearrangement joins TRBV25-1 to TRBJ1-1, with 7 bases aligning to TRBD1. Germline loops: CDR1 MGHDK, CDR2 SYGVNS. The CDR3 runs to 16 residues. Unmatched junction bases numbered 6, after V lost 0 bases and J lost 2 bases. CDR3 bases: TGTGCCAGCAGTGAATACCGGACAGGACCTAACACTGAAGCTTTCTTT. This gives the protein CASSEYRTGPNTEAFF.

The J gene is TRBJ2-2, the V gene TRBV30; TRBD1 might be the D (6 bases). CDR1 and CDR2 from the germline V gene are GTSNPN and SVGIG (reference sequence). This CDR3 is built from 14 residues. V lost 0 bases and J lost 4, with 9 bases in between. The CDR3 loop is CAWSVDRITGELFF. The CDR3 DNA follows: TGTGCCTGGAGTGTCGACAGGATCACCGGGGAGCTGTTTTTT.

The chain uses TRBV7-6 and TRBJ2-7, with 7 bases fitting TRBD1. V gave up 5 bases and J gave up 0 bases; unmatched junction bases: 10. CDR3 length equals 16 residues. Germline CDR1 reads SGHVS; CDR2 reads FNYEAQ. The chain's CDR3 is CASSLQQGPSSYEQYF. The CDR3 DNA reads TGTGCCAGCAGCCTACAACAGGGGCCTTCCTCCTACGAGCAGTACTTC. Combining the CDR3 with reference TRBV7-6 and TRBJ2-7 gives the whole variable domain GAGVSQSPRYKVTKRGQDVALRCDPISGHVSLYWYRQALGQGPEFLTYFNYEAQQDKSGLPNDRFSAERPEGSISTLTIQRTEQRDSAMYRCASSLQQGPSSYEQYFGPGTRLTVT.

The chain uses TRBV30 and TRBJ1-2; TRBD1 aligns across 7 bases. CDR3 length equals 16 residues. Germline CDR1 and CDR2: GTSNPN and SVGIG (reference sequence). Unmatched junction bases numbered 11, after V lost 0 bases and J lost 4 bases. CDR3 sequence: CAWSVHRTGGGYGYTF. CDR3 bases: TGTGCCTGGAGTGTACATCGGACAGGAGGTGGCTATGGCTACACCTTC.

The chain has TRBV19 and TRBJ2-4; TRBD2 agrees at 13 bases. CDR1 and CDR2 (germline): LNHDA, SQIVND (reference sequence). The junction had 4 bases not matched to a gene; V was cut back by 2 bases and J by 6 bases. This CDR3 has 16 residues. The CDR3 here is CASSITSGRELNIQYF. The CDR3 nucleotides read TGTGCCAGTAGTATAACTAGCGGGAGGGAACTAAACATTCAGTACTTC. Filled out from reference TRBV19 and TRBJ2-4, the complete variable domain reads DGGITQSPKYLFRKEGQNVTLSCEQNLNHDAMYWYRQDPGQGLRLIYYSQIVNDFQKGDIAEGYSVSREKKESFPLTVTSAQKNPTAFYLCASSITSGRELNIQYFGAGTRLSVL.

In nucleotides, the CDR3 is TGTGCCAGCAGTGATGGGCTAGCGGGAGTCAGCTACAATGAGCAGTTCTTC. Translating gives CASSDGLAGVSYNEQFF. The chain carries TRBV2 and TRBJ2-1; 10 bases are shared with TRBD2. V was clipped by 3 bases and J by 3 bases; unmatched bases: 8. Germline CDR1 SNHLY, CDR2 FYNNEI. The CDR3 covers 17 residues.

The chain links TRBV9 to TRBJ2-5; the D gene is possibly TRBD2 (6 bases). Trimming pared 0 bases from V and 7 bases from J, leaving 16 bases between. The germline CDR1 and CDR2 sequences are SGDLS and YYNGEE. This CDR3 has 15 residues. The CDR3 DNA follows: TGTGCCAGCAGCGTAGGTAGGGAGAAGGGAGGGACCCAGTACTTC. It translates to CASSVGREKGGTQYF.

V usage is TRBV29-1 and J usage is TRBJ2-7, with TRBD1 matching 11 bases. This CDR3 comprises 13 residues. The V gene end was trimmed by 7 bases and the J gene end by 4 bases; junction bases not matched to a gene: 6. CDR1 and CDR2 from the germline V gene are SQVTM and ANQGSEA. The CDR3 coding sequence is TGCAGCGCTCAGGGGACAGGGGGATACGAGCAGTACTTC. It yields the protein CSAQGTGGYEQYF.

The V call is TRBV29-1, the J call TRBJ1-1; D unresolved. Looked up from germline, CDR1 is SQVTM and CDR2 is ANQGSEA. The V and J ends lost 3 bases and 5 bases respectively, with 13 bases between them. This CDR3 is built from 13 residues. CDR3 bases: TGCAGCGTTGAGGGCAGATTAAATACTGAAGCTTTCTTT. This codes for CSVEGRLNTEAFF.

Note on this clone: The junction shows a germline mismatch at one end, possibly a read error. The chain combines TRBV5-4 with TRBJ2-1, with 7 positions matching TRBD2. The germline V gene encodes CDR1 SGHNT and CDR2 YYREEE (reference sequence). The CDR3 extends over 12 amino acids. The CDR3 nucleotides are TGTGCCAGCAGCTGGGACTACGATGAGCAGTTCTTC. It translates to CASSWDYDEQFF. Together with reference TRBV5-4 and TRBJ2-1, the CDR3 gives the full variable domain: ETGVTQSPTHLIKTRGQQVTLRCSSQSGHNTVSWYQQALGQGPQFIFQYYREEENGRGNFPPRFSGLQFPNYSSELNVNALELDDSALYLCASSWDYDEQFFGPGTRLTVL.

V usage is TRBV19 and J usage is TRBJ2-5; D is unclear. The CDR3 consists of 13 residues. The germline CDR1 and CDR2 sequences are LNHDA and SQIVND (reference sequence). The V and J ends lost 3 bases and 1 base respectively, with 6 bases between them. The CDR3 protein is CASSIQRQETQYF. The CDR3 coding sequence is TGTGCCAGTAGTATCCAGCGCCAAGAGACCCAGTACTTC.

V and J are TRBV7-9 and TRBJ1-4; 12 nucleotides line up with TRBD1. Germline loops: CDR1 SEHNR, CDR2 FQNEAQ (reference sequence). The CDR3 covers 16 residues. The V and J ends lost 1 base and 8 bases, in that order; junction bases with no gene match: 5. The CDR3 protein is CASSLGDRGRQEKLFF. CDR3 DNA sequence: TGTGCCAGCAGCTTAGGGGACAGGGGGCGACAAGAAAAACTGTTTTTT.

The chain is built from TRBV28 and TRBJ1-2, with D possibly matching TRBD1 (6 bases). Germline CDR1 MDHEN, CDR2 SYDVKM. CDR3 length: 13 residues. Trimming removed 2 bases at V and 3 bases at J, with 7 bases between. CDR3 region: CASSLGGYYGYTF. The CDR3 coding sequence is TGTGCCAGCAGTTTAGGGGGCTACTATGGCTACACCTTC.

Written as DNA, the CDR3 is TGTGCCAGCTCCCTATTGGGGACAGGGGAATCACCCCTCCACTTT. Its translation: CASSLLGTGESPLHF. The chain carries TRBV18 and TRBJ1-6, with TRBD1 identical over 10 bases. CDR1 is KGHSH, CDR2 LQKENI, per germline. The CDR3 is made up of 15 amino acids. J lost 10 bases, V lost 6 bases, and 9 bases had no gene match.

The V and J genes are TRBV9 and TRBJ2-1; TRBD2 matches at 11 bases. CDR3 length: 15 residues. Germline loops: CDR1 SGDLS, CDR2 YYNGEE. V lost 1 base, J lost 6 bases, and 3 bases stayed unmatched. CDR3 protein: CASSVLAGGPNEQFF. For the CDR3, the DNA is TGTGCCAGCAGCGTACTAGCGGGGGGCCCCAATGAGCAGTTCTTC. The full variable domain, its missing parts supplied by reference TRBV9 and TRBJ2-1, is DSGVTQTPKHLITATGQRVTLRCSPRSGDLSVYWYQQSLDQGLQFLIQYYNGEERAKGNILERFSAQQFPDLHSELNLSSLELGDSALYFCASSVLAGGPNEQFFGPGTRLTVL.

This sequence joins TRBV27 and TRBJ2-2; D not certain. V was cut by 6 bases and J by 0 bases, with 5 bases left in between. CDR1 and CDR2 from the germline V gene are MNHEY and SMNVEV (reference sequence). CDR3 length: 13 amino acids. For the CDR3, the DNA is TGTGCCAGCAGACTCTCGAACACCGGGGAGCTGTTTTTT. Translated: CASRLSNTGELFF.